This T cell receptor (beta chain) was sequenced during a study of shared clonotypes between healthy human individuals. Per the germline V gene, CDR1 is SGHNT and CDR2 is YYREEE (reference sequence). The junction had 1 base not matched to a gene; V was cut back by 0 bases and J by 2 bases. The CDR3 length is 15 residues. A deep-level run was used for the assay. Profiled with immunoSEQ multiplex PCR; TCRdb holds only in-frame clones, not every one. There are around 1 million clones in the sample; approximately 80% occur only once, and nearly 1.5% lies in the top ten. This clonotype was sampled from a man aged 18 to 29 in good health. The chain employs TRBV5-4 and TRBJ1-3, with 8 bases aligning to TRBD1. Sequencing used memory CD4+ T cells sorted from blood. Subset defined: CD45RA-negative fraction. The CDR3 loop is CASSLEDRAGNTIYF. The CDR3 DNA reads as TGTGCCAGCAGCTTGGAGGACAGGGCTGGAAACACCATATATTTT. Full variable domain (missing parts from reference TRBV5-4 and TRBJ1-3): ETGVTQSPTHLIKTRGQQVTLRCSSQSGHNTVSWYQQALGQGPQFIFQYYREEENGRGNFPPRFSGLQFPNYSSELNVNALELDDSALYLCASSLEDRAGNTIYFGEGSWLTVV.